One sample yielded the 2 T cell receptor beta chains listed below, sequenced in a study of blood T cell repertoires in COVID-19. The method was immunoSEQ multiplex PCR; TCRdb's version includes in-frame clones alone and lacks a portion of them. The repertoire includes 40,000 to 55,000 clones, roughly 88% of them detected once, and around 3.1% sits in the top ten. What was sequenced was peripheral blood. The receptors originated from a man in his fifties with active COVID-19.

V gene TRBV6-2 or TRBV6-3 combines with J gene TRBJ2-7, with D maybe TRBD1 (5 bases). The CDR3 runs 15 residues. V lost 1 base, J lost 6 bases, and 16 bases lay in between. CDR1 and CDR2 (germline): MNHEY, SVGEGT. The CDR3, as DNA: TGTGCCAGCAGTTACTTGGTGCAGGGTCTCTCCGAGCAGTACTTC. Protein sequence: CASSYLVQGLSEQYF.

The chain's CDR3 is CASSLSGSNEQFF. The CDR3 DNA reads TGTGCCAGCAGTTTGAGTGGTTCCAATGAGCAGTTCTTC. The V gene is TRBV12-3 or TRBV12-4, the J gene TRBJ2-1, with D uncertain. The ends were cut back, 3 bases at V and 6 bases at J, with 9 bases in the middle. The CDR3 runs to 13 residues.